What follows describes a single T cell receptor beta chain. This CDR3 contains 14 residues. The study reverse transcribed the entire isolated RNA, so it sequenced expressed TCRB transcripts. Profiled with immunoSEQ multiplex PCR; TCRdb holds only in-frame clones, not every one. The data hold 10,000 to 15,000 clones, with under 50% observed a single time. This sample was taken from a study of beta chain features in type 1 diabetes. This clonotype was sampled from a man younger than 30 in good health. Sample: stem cell memory CD4+ T cells from blood. The chain has TRBV21-1 and TRBJ2-7; the D call TRBD1 from the table was never checked on the DNA. TRBV21-1 is a recognized pseudogene. CDR3 residues: CASSNGTGEHEQYF. The CDR3 nucleotides are TGTGCCAGCAGCAATGGGACAGGGGAACACGAGCAGTACTTC.